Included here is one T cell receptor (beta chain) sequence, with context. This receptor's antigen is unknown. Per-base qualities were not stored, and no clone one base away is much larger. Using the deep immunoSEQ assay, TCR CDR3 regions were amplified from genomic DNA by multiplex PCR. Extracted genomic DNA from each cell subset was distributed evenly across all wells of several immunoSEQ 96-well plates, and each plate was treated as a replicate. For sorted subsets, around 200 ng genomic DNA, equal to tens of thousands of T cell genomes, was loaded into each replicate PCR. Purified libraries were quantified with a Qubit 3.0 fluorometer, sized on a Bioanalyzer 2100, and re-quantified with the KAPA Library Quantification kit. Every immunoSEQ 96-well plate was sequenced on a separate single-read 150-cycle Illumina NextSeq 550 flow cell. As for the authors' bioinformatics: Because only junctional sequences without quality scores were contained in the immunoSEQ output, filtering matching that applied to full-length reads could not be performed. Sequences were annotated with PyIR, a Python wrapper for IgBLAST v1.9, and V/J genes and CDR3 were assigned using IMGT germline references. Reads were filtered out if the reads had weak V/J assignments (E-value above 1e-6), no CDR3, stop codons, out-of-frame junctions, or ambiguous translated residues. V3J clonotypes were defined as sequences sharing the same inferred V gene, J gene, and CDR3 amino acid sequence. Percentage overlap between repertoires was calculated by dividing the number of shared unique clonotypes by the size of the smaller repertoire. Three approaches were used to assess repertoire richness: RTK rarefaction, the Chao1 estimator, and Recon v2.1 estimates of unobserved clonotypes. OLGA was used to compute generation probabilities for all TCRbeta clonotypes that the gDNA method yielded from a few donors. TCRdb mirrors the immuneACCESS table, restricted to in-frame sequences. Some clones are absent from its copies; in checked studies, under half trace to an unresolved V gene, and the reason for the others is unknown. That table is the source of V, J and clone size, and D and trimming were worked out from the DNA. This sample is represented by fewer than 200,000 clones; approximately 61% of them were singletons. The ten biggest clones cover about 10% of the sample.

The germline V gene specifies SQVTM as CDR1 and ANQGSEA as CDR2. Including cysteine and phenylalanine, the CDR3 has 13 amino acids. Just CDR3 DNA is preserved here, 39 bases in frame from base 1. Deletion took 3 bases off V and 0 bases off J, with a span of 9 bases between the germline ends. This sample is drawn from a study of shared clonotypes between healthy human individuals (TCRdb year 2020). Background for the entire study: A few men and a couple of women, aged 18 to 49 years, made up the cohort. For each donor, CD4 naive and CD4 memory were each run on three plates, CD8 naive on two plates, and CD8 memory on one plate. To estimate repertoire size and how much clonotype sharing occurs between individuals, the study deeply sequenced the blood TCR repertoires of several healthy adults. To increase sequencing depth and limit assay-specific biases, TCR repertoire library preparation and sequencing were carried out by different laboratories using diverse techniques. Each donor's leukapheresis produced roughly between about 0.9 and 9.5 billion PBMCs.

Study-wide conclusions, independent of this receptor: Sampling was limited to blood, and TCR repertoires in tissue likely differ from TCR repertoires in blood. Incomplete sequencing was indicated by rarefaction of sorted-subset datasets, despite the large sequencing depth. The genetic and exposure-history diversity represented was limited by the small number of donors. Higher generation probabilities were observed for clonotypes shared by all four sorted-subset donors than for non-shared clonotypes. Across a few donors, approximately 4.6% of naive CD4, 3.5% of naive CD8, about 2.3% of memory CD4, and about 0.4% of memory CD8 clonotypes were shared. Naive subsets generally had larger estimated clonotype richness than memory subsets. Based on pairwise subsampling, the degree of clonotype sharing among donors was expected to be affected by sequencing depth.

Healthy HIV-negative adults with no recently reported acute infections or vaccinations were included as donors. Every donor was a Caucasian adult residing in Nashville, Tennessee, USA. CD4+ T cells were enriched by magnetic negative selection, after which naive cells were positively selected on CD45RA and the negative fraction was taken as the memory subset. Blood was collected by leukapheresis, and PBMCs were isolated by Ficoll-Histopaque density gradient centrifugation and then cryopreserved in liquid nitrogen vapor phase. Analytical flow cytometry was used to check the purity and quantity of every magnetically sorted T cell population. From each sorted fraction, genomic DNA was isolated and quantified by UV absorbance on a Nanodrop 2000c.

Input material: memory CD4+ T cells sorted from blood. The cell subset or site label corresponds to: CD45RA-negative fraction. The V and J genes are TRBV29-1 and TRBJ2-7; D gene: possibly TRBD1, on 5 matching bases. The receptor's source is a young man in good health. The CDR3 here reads CSVESGNSYEQYF. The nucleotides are TGCAGCGTTGAGTCAGGGAACTCCTACGAGCAGTACTTC.